A selection of T cell receptor beta chains follows, all from one sample in a study of blood T cell repertoires in COVID-19. TCRdb's copy holds only in-frame clones and misses some; the assay was immunoSEQ multiplex PCR. This sample has about 210,000 clones, with around 81% found just once. The sequencing input was PBMCs or T cells enriched from blood (not recorded which). These receptors were collected from a young man with acute COVID-19. Each CDR3 is given with its conserved first and last residue. The order of the fields is clone size, D gene, V gene, J gene, CDR3 DNA, CDR3 protein. The D gene is left open where the match is weak. Rows give clone size only sometimes, using once, few, many, or a class for an expanded clone.

-	TRBD1	TRBV5-1	TRBJ1-2	TGCGCCAGCAGCTCGGACAGGGGAGGATATGGCTACACCTTC	CASSSDRGGYGYTF
-	TRBD2	TRBV5-4	TRBJ2-1	TGTGCCAGCAGCTCAGCGGGGGGCCCGAGCAGTGAGCAGTTCTTC	CASSSAGGPSSEQFF
-	TRBD1	TRBV5-1	TRBJ2-7	TGCGCCAGCAGCCCCGCCCCGGGACAGAGCTACGAGCAGTACTTC	CASSPAPGQSYEQYF
-	-	TRBV2	TRBJ2-2	TGTGCCAGCAGCCCTACCGGGACAATCACCGGGGAGCTGTTTTTT	CASSPTGTITGELFF
-	TRBD1	TRBV5-4	TRBJ2-1	TGTGCCAGCAGCTTTACGACAGGGGCGGGGGAGCAGTTCTTC	CASSFTTGAGEQFF
few	-	TRBV24-1	TRBJ2-1	TGTGCCACCAGTGATTGGGTGGGGGGGCCGAACAATGAGCAGTTCTTC	CATSDWVGGPNNEQFF
-	TRBD2	TRBV7-6	TRBJ2-6	TGTGCCAGCAGCTTCGGACTAGCGGGGTCTGGGGCCAACGTCCTGACTTTC	CASSFGLAGSGANVLTF
few	-	TRBV7-2	TRBJ2-7	TGTGCCAGCAGCTTTATCAGGGCCGGGGAGCAGTACTTC	CASSFIRAGEQYF
few	-	TRBV10-1	TRBJ2-7	TGCGCCAGCAGCCCGGACTCTGCCGGTAAGCAGTACTTC	CASSPDSAGKQYF
-	-	TRBV10-2	TRBJ2-4	TGCGCCAGCAAAGGGGAAATGGCAGGTTATGGGTACTTC	CASKGEMAGYGYF
-	-	TRBV19	TRBJ1-5	TGTGCCAGTAGTATTCTTGCCGGGGTTGAGCAGCCCCAGCATTTT	CASSILAGVEQPQHF
-	-	TRBV18	TRBJ2-7	TGTGCCAGCTCACCAGTTTCGCAGGGCGAGCAGTACTTC	CASSPVSQGEQYF
-	TRBD1	TRBV4-1	TRBJ1-1	TGCGCCAGCAGCCTTGGACAGGGATACACTGAAGCTTTCTTT	CASSLGQGYTEAFF
once	TRBD2	TRBV5-3	TRBJ2-3	TGTGCCAGAAGCCCCGGACTAGCGGGGGGGCCGGGTACGCAGTATTTT	CARSPGLAGGPGTQYF
-	TRBD1	TRBV27	TRBJ1-5	TGTGCCAGCAGCCTACAGGGGGCCCGGCAGCAGCCCCAGCATTTT	CASSLQGARQQPQHF
-	TRBD1	TRBV15	TRBJ2-5	TGTGCCACCAGCAGAGATCCAGGGGGCTCAGAGACCCAGTACTTC	CATSRDPGGSETQYF
-	-	TRBV30	TRBJ1-5	TGTGCCTGGAGTCCAGGGCATAATCAGCCCCAGCATTTT	CAWSPGHNQPQHF
-	-	TRBV19	TRBJ1-1	TGTGCCAGTAGTAAGGCAGGGCCCTTCCCTGAAGCTTTCTTT	CASSKAGPFPEAFF
-	-	TRBV6-1	TRBJ1-2	TGTGCCAGCAGTCTGGTAGGAGGGTATAACTATGGCTACACCTTC	CASSLVGGYNYGYTF
-	-	TRBV2	TRBJ1-4	TGTGCCAGCATGTTCAGGGCGACTAATGAAAAACTGTTTTTT	CASMFRATNEKLFF
-	TRBD1	TRBV5-5	TRBJ2-7	TGTGCCAGCAGCTTCGGGACAGCCTACGAGCAGTACTTC	CASSFGTAYEQYF
-	-	TRBV15	TRBJ2-5	TGTGCCACCAGCAGAGATCAGGTAGAGACCCAGTACTTC	CATSRDQVETQYF
-	-	TRBV7-9	TRBJ2-7	TGTGCCAGCAGCTTAGAGCTCGAGCAGTACTTC	CASSLELEQYF
-	-	TRBV19	TRBJ1-4	TGTGCCAGTAGTCCCCTACTGGACACCGCTAATGAAAAACTGTTTTTT	CASSPLLDTANEKLFF
-	TRBD1	TRBV10-3	TRBJ2-5	TGTGCCGCGGACCAGGGGGAGACAGGGGGGTTCGAGACCCAGTACTTC	CAADQGETGGFETQYF
few	TRBD1	TRBV25-1	TRBJ1-6	TGTGCCAGCAGTTGGGACAGGGATAATTCACCCCTCCACTTT	CASSWDRDNSPLHF
-	TRBD2	TRBV5-1	TRBJ2-3	TGCGCCAGCAGAATTCGGACTAGCGGGGACACAGATACGCAGTATTTT	CASRIRTSGDTDTQYF
-	-	TRBV5-6	TRBJ1-3	TGTGCCAGCAGCTTGAATGGCAGACTCGGAAACACCATATATTTT	CASSLNGRLGNTIYF
-	TRBD2	TRBV19	TRBJ2-2	TGTGCCAGTTCGAGTAGCGGGGATACCGGGGAGCTGTTTTTT	CASSSSGDTGELFF
-	-	TRBV27	TRBJ2-5	TGTGCCAGCAGTCTCACTAGCAGAGAGCAAGAGACCCAGTACTTC	CASSLTSREQETQYF
few	-	TRBV3-1/TRBV3-2	TRBJ1-6	TGTGCCAGCAGTCCCGCGAGAAATTCACCCCTCCACTTT	CASSPARNSPLHF
once	TRBD1	TRBV9	TRBJ2-1	TGTGCCAGCAGCGTCACAGGGGGCTTTGAGCAGTTCTTC	CASSVTGGFEQFF
-	TRBD1	TRBV28	TRBJ1-6	TGTGCCAGCAGTTTGCCCAGACAGGGTCGGAATTCACCCCTCCACTTT	CASSLPRQGRNSPLHF
-	-	TRBV7-2	TRBJ2-7	TGTGCCAGCAGCTCCACCGCGGGGCCCTACGAGCAGTACTTC	CASSSTAGPYEQYF
-	-	TRBV19	TRBJ1-5	TGTGCCAGTAGTATTTCAACAGGGTCGGGCAATCAGCCCCAGCATTTT	CASSISTGSGNQPQHF
-	TRBD1	TRBV6-2/TRBV6-3	TRBJ1-5	TGTGCCAGCAGTTTGGACAGGGGGCATCAGCCCCAGCATTTT	CASSLDRGHQPQHF
-	TRBD1	TRBV19	TRBJ1-5	TGTGCCAGTAGCCTCTATGCGGGACAGGGGATTGGTCCCCAGCATTTT	CASSLYAGQGIGPQHF
-	-	TRBV27	TRBJ1-6	TGTGCCAGCAGATCAGACAGCCTTGGGTCACCCCTCCACTTT	CASRSDSLGSPLHF
-	-	TRBV14	TRBJ1-1	TGTGCCAGCAGCCAACAAACAGGGAGAGGGACTGAAGCTTTCTTT	CASSQQTGRGTEAFF
-	-	TRBV4-1	TRBJ1-5	TGCGCCAGCAGTCCGCTTGCGGGGGCGGTCCAGCCCCAGCATTTT	CASSPLAGAVQPQHF
-	-	TRBV19	TRBJ1-4	TGTGCCATCTCGGAGGTAGGAGGGAAACTGTTTTTT	CAISEVGGKLFF
-	-	TRBV11-2	TRBJ2-3	TGTGCCAGCAGCTTAGTTTCGGGGGGCGCAGATACGCAGTATTTT	CASSLVSGGADTQYF
-	TRBD1	TRBV3-1/TRBV3-2	TRBJ2-4	TGTGCCAGCAGCCGGTCAGGGGGAAACATTCAGTACTTC	CASSRSGGNIQYF
-	-	TRBV7-9	TRBJ2-5	TGTGCCAGCAGCCCCCACATGGAAGAGACCCAGTACTTC	CASSPHMEETQYF
-	-	TRBV7-2	TRBJ2-3	TGTGCCAGCAGCTTAGACGGGGGTCCCACAGATACGCAGTATTTT	CASSLDGGPTDTQYF
-	-	TRBV27	TRBJ1-2	TGTGCCAGCGGACGGGGGAATGGCTACACCTTC	CASGRGNGYTF
-	TRBD2	TRBV6-5	TRBJ2-7	TGTGCCAGCAGTTTTCGACTAGCGGGGGAACCATCCGAGCAGTACTTC	CASSFRLAGEPSEQYF